Presented here are 14 T cell receptor beta chains from one specimen sequenced in a study of shared clonotypes between healthy human individuals. Produced via immunoSEQ multiplex PCR; TCRdb's table is partial and in-frame only. Seen here are around 500,000 clones, around 79% observed once, and the top ten hold roughly an eighth. The sequenced sample consisted of PBMCs. These receptors came from a middle-aged woman in good health. Some clones in this sample may be carry-over from other donors' samples.

In this sample, this clone turned up a few times. The chain combines TRBV7-8 with TRBJ1-2; a possible D gene is TRBD1 (6 bases). Germline V CDR1 and CDR2: SGHVS, FQNEAQ. This CDR3 has 15 residues. V was cut by 2 bases and J by 6 bases, with 16 bases left in between. This CDR3 is CASSLFRTAEDGYTF. Written as DNA, the CDR3 is TGTGCCAGCAGCTTATTTCGGACAGCGGAGGATGGCTACACCTTC.

This clone was observed at least ten times. The CDR3 region has the DNA TGTGCCAGCAGCCAAGAGGGGACGGGACTAGCGGGACCCTACGAGCAGTACTTC. This gives the protein CASSQEGTGLAGPYEQYF. The chain has TRBV4-2 and TRBJ2-7; 13 positions agree with TRBD2. This CDR3 comprises 18 residues. CDR1 and CDR2 (germline): LGHNA, YNFKEQ. V lost 0 bases and J lost 2; bases outside the gene matches: 7.

The chain recombines TRBV18 with TRBJ1-1; the D gene is possibly TRBD1 (5 bases). The V gene lost 3 bases and the J gene lost 1 base, with 9 bases spanning the gap. Germline V gene sequence: CDR1 KGHSH, CDR2 LQKENI. The CDR3 has 14 amino acids. For the CDR3, the DNA is TGTGCCAGCTCACCCGGGACGCGGAACACTGAAGCTTTCTTT. It codes for CASSPGTRNTEAFF.

The gene calls are TRBV5-1 and TRBJ2-1; possible D gene TRBD2, 6 bases. The CDR3 spans 18 residues. V lost 3 bases to trimming and J lost 1 base, with 20 bases between them. Germline CDR1 and CDR2: SGHRS and YFSETQ. CDR3 sequence reads: CASSSGPPGGRSYNEQFF. The CDR3, as DNA: TGCGCCAGCAGCTCCGGACCTCCTGGGGGGAGATCCTACAATGAGCAGTTCTTC.

This clone occurred a few times. The chain links TRBV11-2 to TRBJ1-1; TRBD1 might be the D (6 bases). This CDR3 has 12 amino acids. V dropped 1 base and J dropped 8 bases, with 8 bases sitting between them. The germline V gene encodes CDR1 SGHAT and CDR2 FQNNGV. Here the CDR3 reads CASSLVGGEAFF. The DNA for the CDR3 is TGTGCCAGCAGCTTAGTAGGGGGGGAAGCTTTCTTT.

The chain carries TRBV7-2 and TRBJ2-2, with no clear D. Per germline, CDR1 SGHTA and CDR2 FQGNSA. The V and J ends lost 2 bases and 3 bases respectively, with 13 bases between them. CDR3 length: 16 residues. The CDR3 sequence is CASSLRVIFDTGELFF. In nucleotides, the CDR3 is TGTGCCAGCAGCTTACGGGTTATCTTTGACACCGGGGAGCTGTTTTTT.

This chain uses TRBV6-1 with TRBJ2-6; D is possibly TRBD1 (5 bases). Trimming took off 1 base at V and 0 bases at J, with 10 bases between the two ends. Per germline, CDR1 MNHNS and CDR2 SASEGT. This CDR3 has 17 amino acids. CDR3 amino acids: CASSEGAGHSGANVLTF. The CDR3 DNA reads as TGTGCCAGCAGTGAAGGGGCAGGACACTCTGGGGCCAACGTCCTGACTTTC.

The chain employs TRBV19 and TRBJ2-5, with TRBD2 matching over 9 bases. V lost 6 bases and J lost 2; bases outside the gene matches: 1. The germline V gene has CDR1 LNHDA and CDR2 SQIVND (reference sequence). The CDR3 loop spans 13 amino acids. The CDR3 loop is CASRLAGQETQYF. CDR3 bases: TGTGCCAGTAGGCTAGCGGGGCAAGAGACCCAGTACTTC.

Here the CDR3 reads CASSSDGQGQETQYF. DNA of the CDR3: TGCGCCAGCAGCTCCGACGGACAGGGGCAAGAGACCCAGTACTTC. The chain joins TRBV5-1 to TRBJ2-5; 9 nucleotides line up with TRBD1. V lost 3 bases and J lost 2; bases outside the gene matches: 5. This CDR3 region has 15 residues. The germline V gene has CDR1 SGHRS and CDR2 YFSETQ.

Only a few counts were recorded for this clone. J is TRBJ2-7 and V is TRBV2; no reliable D call. With 6 bases removed from V and 6 bases from J, the gap between germline ends came to 15 bases. The CDR3 consists of 13 residues. The germline CDR1 and CDR2 sequences are SNHLY and FYNNEI. The CDR3 DNA sequence: TGTGCCAGCAGCCAAGACGTAGCCTTCGAGCAGTACTTC. This gives the protein CASSQDVAFEQYF. Full variable domain (outside the CDR3, taken from reference TRBV2 and TRBJ2-7): EPEVTQTPSHQVTQMGQEVILRCVPISNHLYFYWYRQILGQKVEFLVSFYNNEISEKSEIFDDQFSVERPDGSNFTLKIRSTKLEDSAMYFCASSQDVAFEQYFGPGTRLTVT.

The chain joins TRBV5-1 to TRBJ1-1; D gene uncertain. V lost 1 base to trimming and J lost 1 base, with 5 bases between them. Germline loops: CDR1 SGHRS, CDR2 YFSETQ. This CDR3 has 13 residues. Here the CDR3 reads CASSLTRNTEAFF. For the CDR3, the DNA is TGCGCCAGCAGCTTGACCAGGAACACTGAAGCTTTCTTT.

As DNA, the CDR3 is TGTGCCATCAGTGGAACAGGGTGGCTCTCCTACGAGCAGTACTTC. It yields the protein CAISGTGWLSYEQYF. The genes are TRBV10-3 and TRBJ2-7; tentatively, D is TRBD1 (6 bases). The CDR3 has 15 residues. In germline, CDR1 is ENHRY, CDR2 SYGVKD. V was pared by 4 bases and J by 0 bases, with 13 bases between.

CDR3 DNA sequence: TGTGCCAGCAGGCCCCCCAGCGGGCAAGAGACCCAGTACTTC. It yields the protein CASRPPSGQETQYF. The chain carries TRBV7-6 and TRBJ2-5; possible D gene TRBD2, 6 bases. This CDR3 spans 14 amino acids. V lost 6 bases and J lost 2, with 13 bases in between. Germline V lookup: CDR1 SGHVS, CDR2 FNYEAQ. Combining the CDR3 with reference TRBV7-6 and TRBJ2-5 gives the whole variable domain GAGVSQSPRYKVTKRGQDVALRCDPISGHVSLYWYRQALGQGPEFLTYFNYEAQQDKSGLPNDRFSAERPEGSISTLTIQRTEQRDSAMYRCASRPPSGQETQYFGPGTRLLVL.

DNA of the CDR3: TGTGCCAGCTCACCTAGGACAGGGACCACAGATACGCAGTATTTT. It yields the protein CASSPRTGTTDTQYF. This rearrangement joins TRBV18 to TRBJ2-3, with 8 bases that match TRBD1. The length of the CDR3 is 15 residues. V shed 3 bases and J 2 bases; nucleotides not matched to a gene: 4. Per germline, CDR1 KGHSH and CDR2 LQKENI.